The clone carrying this T cell receptor (beta chain) was found once. The sample is drawn from a study of blood T cell repertoires in COVID-19. Study information: Specimens from acute and convalescent COVID-19 originated in the United States, Italy and Spain.

Assay used: immunoSEQ multiplex PCR; TCRdb lists only in-frame clones, some missing. The sample consists of more than 200,000 clones, 65% to 85% of them appearing once. The germline CDR1 and CDR2 sequences are SGHVS and FQNEAQ. This CDR3 spans 24 amino acids. V lost 5 bases, J lost 0 bases, and 28 bases stayed unmatched. Sequenced sample: peripheral blood. This TCR came from a woman aged 80 or over with acute or convalescent COVID-19. The V gene is TRBV7-8, the J gene TRBJ2-6; 7 bases line up with TRBD2. The CDR3 loop is CASSPWGQGGRGGLRGSGANVLTF. The CDR3 bases are TGTGCCAGCAGCCCCTGGGGCCAAGGCGGGAGAGGCGGGTTGCGGGGCTCTGGGGCCAACGTCCTGACTTTC.